The 12 T cell receptor beta chains below all came from one sample that was sequenced in a study of identical twins. TCRdb re-called the 5' RACE reads with MiXCR, one entry per CDR3 protein. The table has fewer than 500,000 distinct CDR3 sequences, 20% to 25% seen once. These data were likewise used in another study, on T cells expressing NK-cell markers.

Material: CD4+ T cells sorted from blood. The receptors originated from a woman under 30 in good health.

The chain couples TRBV12-3 or TRBV12-4 to TRBJ1-1, with D uncertain. The V end was cut by 2 bases, the J end by 2 bases, with 12 bases between. This CDR3 contains 15 residues. The CDR3 coding sequence is TGTGCCAGCAGTTTAAGGGCAGATATCAACACTGAAGCTTTCTTT. Protein product: CASSLRADINTEAFF.

The V gene is TRBV12-3 or TRBV12-4, the J gene TRBJ2-1; the match to TRBD2 covers 8 bases. With 6 bases clipped from V and 4 bases from J, the junction kept 5 bases outside the gene matches. This CDR3 comprises 14 residues. The CDR3, as DNA: TGTGCCAGCAGCCCGACTAGCGTATACAATGAGCAGTTCTTC. This gives the protein CASSPTSVYNEQFF.

This clonotype was detected a few times. This rearrangement joins TRBV12-3 or TRBV12-4 to TRBJ1-5, with D uncertain. The CDR3 has 13 amino acids. The V end was cut by 3 bases, the J end by 6 bases, with 9 bases between. CDR3 DNA sequence: TGTGCCAGCAGTTTTTCTCCTCCTCAGCCCCAGCATTTT. Residues: CASSFSPPQPQHF.

The sample holds a few counts of this clonotype. The V gene is TRBV6-4, the J gene TRBJ2-3, with 8 bases identical to TRBD2. This CDR3 is built from 13 residues. The ends lost 4 bases at V and 7 bases at J; junction bases unmatched: 4. Germline V CDR1 and CDR2: MRHNA, SNTAGT. CDR3 loop: CASSAASGYTQYF. The CDR3 region has the DNA TGTGCCAGCAGTGCAGCTAGCGGGTATACGCAGTATTTT.

The CDR3 sequence is CASIFREGGNTIYF. The CDR3 DNA sequence: TGTGCCAGCATCTTCCGGGAGGGGGGAAACACCATATATTTT. The genes are TRBV12-3 or TRBV12-4 and TRBJ1-3, with D tentatively TRBD1 (5 bases). Trimming took 7 bases from V and 4 from J, leaving 14 bases between them. The length of the CDR3 is 14 residues.

To note about this clonotype: At one end, the junction sequence differs from germline, possibly due to a read error. The chain employs TRBV20-1 and TRBJ2-1; TRBD2 matches at 9 bases. CDR1 and CDR2 from the germline V gene are DFQATT and SNEGSKA (reference sequence). The CDR3 runs to 16 residues. The CDR3 bases are TGCTGTGCTAGAGCCCTTGGAGCGGGAGGATACAATGAGCAGTTCTTC. It encodes CCARALGAGGYNEQFF.

The V gene is TRBV5-1, the J gene TRBJ2-4; TRBD2 might be the D (6 bases). CDR1 SGHRS and CDR2 YFSETQ come from the germline V gene. V lost 0 bases to trimming and J lost 9 bases, with 10 bases between them. This CDR3 has 13 residues. Written as DNA, the CDR3 is TGCGCCAGCAGCTTGGAGCAGGGAGGCATTCAGTACTTC. Amino acid sequence: CASSLEQGGIQYF.

Written as DNA, the CDR3 is TGCGCCAGCAGCTTGTTTACAGTCTACAATGAGCAGTTCTTC. Translation gives CASSLFTVYNEQFF. The chain links TRBV5-1 to TRBJ2-1, with unresolved D. V was clipped by 1 base and J by 3 bases, with 8 bases between them. From germline, CDR1 is SGHRS and CDR2 YFSETQ. There are 14 residues in the CDR3.

V is TRBV10-3 and J is TRBJ1-6; possibly TRBD1 for D (5 bases). The CDR3 contains 15 residues. The V and J ends lost 2 bases and 7 bases respectively, with 12 bases between them. CDR1 and CDR2 (germline): ENHRY, SYGVKD. The CDR3 loop reads CAISEEFGANSPLHF. In DNA form, the CDR3 reads TGTGCCATCAGTGAGGAGTTTGGGGCAAATTCACCCCTCCACTTT.

CDR3 DNA sequence: TGTGCCAGCAGCCCATACGATGGTCTAGAAGAGACCCAGTACTTC. Protein product: CASSPYDGLEETQYF. This sequence joins TRBV11-2 and TRBJ2-5; unclear D gene. V lost 5 bases, J lost 3 bases, and 16 bases lay in between. CDR3 length: 15 residues. Germline CDR1 reads SGHAT; CDR2 reads FQNNGV.

This clonotype was counted only a few times. The rearrangement joins TRBV15 to TRBJ1-1; the D is unclear. The CDR3 runs to 13 residues. Trimming shortened V by 1 base and J by 6 bases, and 9 bases separated the two germline ends. Per germline, CDR1 LNHNV and CDR2 YYDKDF (reference sequence). For the CDR3, the DNA is TGTGCCACCAGCAGAGTGCTAAACTCTGAAGCTTTCTTT. Its protein is CATSRVLNSEAFF.

The chain recombines TRBV20-1 with TRBJ1-6; D uncertain. The CDR3 spans 15 residues. From germline, CDR1 is DFQATT and CDR2 SNEGSKA (reference sequence). Trimming removed 6 bases from V and 0 bases from J, with 12 bases in between. The CDR3 DNA reads TGCAGTGCCCTCGTGGGCGGCTCCTATAATTCACCCCTCCACTTT. It is translated as CSALVGGSYNSPLHF.